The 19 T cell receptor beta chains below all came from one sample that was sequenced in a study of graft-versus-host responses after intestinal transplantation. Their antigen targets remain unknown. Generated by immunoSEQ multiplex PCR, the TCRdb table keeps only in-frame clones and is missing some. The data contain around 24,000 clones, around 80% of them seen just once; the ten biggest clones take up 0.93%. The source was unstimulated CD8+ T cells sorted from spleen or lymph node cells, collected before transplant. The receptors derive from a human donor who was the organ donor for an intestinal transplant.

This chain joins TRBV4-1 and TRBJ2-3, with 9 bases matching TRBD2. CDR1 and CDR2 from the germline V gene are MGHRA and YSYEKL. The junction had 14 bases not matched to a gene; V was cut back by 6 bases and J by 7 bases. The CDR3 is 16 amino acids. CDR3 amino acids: CASSSIPGLAQNTQYF. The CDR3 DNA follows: TGCGCCAGCAGTTCGATTCCGGGACTAGCACAAAATACGCAGTATTTT.

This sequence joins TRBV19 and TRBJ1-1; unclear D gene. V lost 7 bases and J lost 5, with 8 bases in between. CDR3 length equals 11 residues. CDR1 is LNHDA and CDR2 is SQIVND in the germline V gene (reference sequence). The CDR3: CASTGQTEAFF. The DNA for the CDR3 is TGTGCCAGTACTGGGCAAACTGAAGCTTTCTTT.

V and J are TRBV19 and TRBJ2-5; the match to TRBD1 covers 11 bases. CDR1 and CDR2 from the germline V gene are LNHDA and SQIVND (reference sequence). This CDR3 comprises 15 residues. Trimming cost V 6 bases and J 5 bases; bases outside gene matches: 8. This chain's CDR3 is CASSGQGASLETQYF. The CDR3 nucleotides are TGTGCCAGTAGCGGACAGGGGGCTTCTTTGGAGACCCAGTACTTC.

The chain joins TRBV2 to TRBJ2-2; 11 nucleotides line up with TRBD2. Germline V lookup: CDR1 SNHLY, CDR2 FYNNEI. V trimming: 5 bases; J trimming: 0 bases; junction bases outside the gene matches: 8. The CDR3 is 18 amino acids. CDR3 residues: CASSLLTSGTTNTGELFF. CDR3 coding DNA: TGTGCCAGCAGTCTATTGACTAGCGGGACTACGAACACCGGGGAGCTGTTTTTT.

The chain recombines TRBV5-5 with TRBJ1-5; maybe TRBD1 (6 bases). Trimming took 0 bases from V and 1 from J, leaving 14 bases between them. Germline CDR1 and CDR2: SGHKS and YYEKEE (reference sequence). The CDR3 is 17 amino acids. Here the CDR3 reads CASSLAAGGGSNQPQHF. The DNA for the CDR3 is TGTGCCAGCAGCTTGGCCGCGGGGGGCGGAAGCAATCAGCCCCAGCATTTT. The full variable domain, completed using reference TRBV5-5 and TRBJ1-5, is DAGVTQSPTHLIKTRGQQVTLRCSPISGHKSVSWYQQVLGQGPQFIFQYYEKEERGRGNFPDRFSARQFPNYSSELNVNALLLGDSALYLCASSLAAGGGSNQPQHFGDGTRLSIL.

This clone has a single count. CDR3 sequence reads: CASGPDSQETQYF. The DNA of the CDR3 is TGTGCTAGTGGCCCGGACAGCCAAGAGACCCAGTACTTC. V usage is TRBV12-5 and J usage is TRBJ2-5; D is possibly TRBD1 (6 bases). Trimming took off 6 bases at V and 1 base at J, with 9 bases between the two ends. CDR1 and CDR2 (germline): LGHNT, FRNRAP. The CDR3 has 13 amino acids.

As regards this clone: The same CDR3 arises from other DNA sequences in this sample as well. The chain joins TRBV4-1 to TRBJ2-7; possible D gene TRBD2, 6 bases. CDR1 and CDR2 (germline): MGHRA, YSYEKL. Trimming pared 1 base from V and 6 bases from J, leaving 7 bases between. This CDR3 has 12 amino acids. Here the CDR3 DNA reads TGCGCCAGCAGCCAAGTGGGGGGCGAGCAGTACTTC. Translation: CASSQVGGEQYF.

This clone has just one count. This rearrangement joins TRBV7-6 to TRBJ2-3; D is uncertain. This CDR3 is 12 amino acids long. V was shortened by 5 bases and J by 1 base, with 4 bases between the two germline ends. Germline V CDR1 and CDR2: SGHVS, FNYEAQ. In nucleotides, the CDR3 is TGTGCCAGCAGCCGACGCACAGATACGCAGTATTTT. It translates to CASSRRTDTQYF.

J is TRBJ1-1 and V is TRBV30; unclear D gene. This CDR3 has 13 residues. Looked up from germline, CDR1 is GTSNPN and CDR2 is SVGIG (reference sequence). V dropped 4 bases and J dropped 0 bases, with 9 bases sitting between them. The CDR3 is CAWKSPLNTEAFF. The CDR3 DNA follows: TGTGCCTGGAAATCACCCCTGAACACTGAAGCTTTCTTT.

The CDR3 sequence: CASSLRYEQYF. DNA of the CDR3: TGTGCCAGCAGTCTTAGATACGAGCAGTACTTC. V gene TRBV6-1 combines with J gene TRBJ2-7; no firm D call. The CDR3 is 11 amino acids. The V end lost 5 bases, the J end lost 4 bases, and 6 bases lay between the germline ends. Germline CDR1 and CDR2: MNHNS and SASEGT.

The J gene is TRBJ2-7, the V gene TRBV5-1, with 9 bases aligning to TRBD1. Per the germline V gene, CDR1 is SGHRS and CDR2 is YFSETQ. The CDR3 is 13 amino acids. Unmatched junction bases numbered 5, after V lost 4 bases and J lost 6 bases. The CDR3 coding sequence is TGCGCCAGCAGCGCAAGGACAGGGGTCGAGCAGTACTTC. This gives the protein CASSARTGVEQYF.

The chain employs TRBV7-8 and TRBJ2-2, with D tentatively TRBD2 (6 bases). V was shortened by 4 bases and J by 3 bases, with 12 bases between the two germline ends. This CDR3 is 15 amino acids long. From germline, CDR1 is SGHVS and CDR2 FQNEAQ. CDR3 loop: CASSYRDLDTGELFF. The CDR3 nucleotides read TGTGCCAGCAGCTACCGGGACTTAGACACCGGGGAGCTGTTTTTT.

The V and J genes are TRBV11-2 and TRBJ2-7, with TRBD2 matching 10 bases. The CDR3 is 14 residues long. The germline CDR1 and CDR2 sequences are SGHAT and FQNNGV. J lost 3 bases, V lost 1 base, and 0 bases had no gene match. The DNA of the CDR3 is TGTGCCAGCAGCTTAGGACTAGCGGGCTACGAGCAGTACTTC. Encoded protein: CASSLGLAGYEQYF.

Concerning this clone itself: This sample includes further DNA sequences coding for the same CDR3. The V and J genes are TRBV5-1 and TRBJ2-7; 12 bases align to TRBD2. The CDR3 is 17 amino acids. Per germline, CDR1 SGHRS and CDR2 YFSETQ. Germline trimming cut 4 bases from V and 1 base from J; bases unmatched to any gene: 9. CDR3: CASSQGLAGLTSYEQYF. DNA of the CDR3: TGCGCCAGCAGCCAGGGACTAGCGGGTCTTACTTCCTACGAGCAGTACTTC.

The CDR3 spells CASSKEGGGVPTNEQFF. The CDR3, as DNA: TGTGCCAGCAGCAAAGAAGGAGGAGGAGTACCTACCAATGAGCAGTTCTTC. The chain is built from TRBV21-1 and TRBJ2-1; the D segment call TRBD2 is taken from the table without a DNA check. TRBV21-1 is listed as a pseudogene. The length of the CDR3 is 17 residues.

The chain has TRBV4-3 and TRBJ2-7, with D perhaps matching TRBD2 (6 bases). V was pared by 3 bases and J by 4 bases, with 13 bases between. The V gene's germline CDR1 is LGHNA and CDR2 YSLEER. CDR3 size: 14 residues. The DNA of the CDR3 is TGCGCCAGCAGCCAGGGACTGCCCGGTTACGAGCAGTACTTC. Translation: CASSQGLPGYEQYF.

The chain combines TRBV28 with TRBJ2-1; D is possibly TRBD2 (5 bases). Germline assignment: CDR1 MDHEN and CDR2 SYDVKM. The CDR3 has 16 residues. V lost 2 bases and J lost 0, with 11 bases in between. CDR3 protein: CASSLAGRSSYNEQFF. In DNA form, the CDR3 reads TGTGCCAGCAGTTTAGCTGGGAGAAGCTCCTACAATGAGCAGTTCTTC.

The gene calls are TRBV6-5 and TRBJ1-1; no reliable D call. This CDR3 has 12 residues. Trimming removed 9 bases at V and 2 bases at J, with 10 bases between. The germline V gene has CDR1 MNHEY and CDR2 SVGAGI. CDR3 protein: CASRAGNTEAFF. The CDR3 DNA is TGTGCCAGTCGCGCGGGTAACACTGAAGCTTTCTTT.

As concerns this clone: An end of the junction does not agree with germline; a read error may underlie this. The CDR3 DNA follows: TGTACCAGCTCCCCTCGGGACAGACCCTACGAGCAGTACTTC. Its translation: CTSSPRDRPYEQYF. The rearrangement joins TRBV27 to TRBJ2-7, with 7 bases matching TRBD1. The CDR3 runs to 14 residues. Germline assignment: CDR1 MNHEY and CDR2 SMNVEV (reference sequence).